What follows is one T cell receptor (beta chain) and its context. Antigen unknown. This record comes from a study of OX40 agonist ivuxolimab in advanced cancers. Overall study: Participants averaged around 60 years of age (range about 23 to 79) and were 75% to 90% male. A history of anti-PD-1, anti-PD-L1 or anti-CTLA-4 therapy was acceptable, and around 36% had some.

Broader study findings: At doses 0.1 to 3.0 mg/kg, CD4+ and CD8+ clones expanded.

Autoimmune disease history or systemic immunosuppression led to patients being barred. Some clones are missing from TCRdb's copy, which holds only in-frame ones; the method was immunoSEQ multiplex PCR. The data show 25,000 to 35,000 clones, 86% seen once. Sequenced material: CD4+ or CD8+ T cells sorted from blood, taken in a trial of the OX40 agonist ivuxolimab. The source of this sequence is an adult with an advanced solid tumor such as melanoma, head and neck, liver or kidney cancer.

CDR3 sequence (DNA): TGCGCCAGCAGCCGGAGCGGGAACTCCTACAATGAGCAGTTCTTC. Its translation: CASSRSGNSYNEQFF. The rearrangement uses TRBV4-1 and TRBJ2-1, with 7 bases identical to TRBD2. The CDR3 contains 15 residues. J lost 0 bases, V lost 4 bases, and 3 bases had no gene match. The V gene's germline CDR1 is MGHRA and CDR2 YSYEKL.